The 15 T cell receptor beta chains below come from one sample, sequenced in a study of T cell changes during pregnancy in multiple sclerosis. Clones were read by immunoSEQ multiplex PCR, and TCRdb kept only the in-frame ones, dropping some. This sample carries 45,000 to 50,000 clones, over 90% of them seen once, and the ten largest clones take 2% to 2.5%. Sequenced material: peripheral blood, taken in the third trimester of pregnancy. The source of these receptors is a female donor with multiple sclerosis, enrolled in a pregnancy study.

This sequence joins TRBV9 and TRBJ1-5; tentatively, D is TRBD1 (6 bases). V lost 4 bases, J lost 4 bases, and 9 bases lay in between. CDR1 and CDR2 (germline): SGDLS, YYNGEE. The CDR3 is 13 amino acids. The CDR3 is CASSRGGNQPQHF. CDR3 nucleotide sequence: TGTGCCAGCAGCAGGGGGGGGAATCAGCCCCAGCATTTT.

The rearrangement links TRBV5-1 to TRBJ1-4; no definite D call. Looked up from germline, CDR1 is SGHRS and CDR2 is YFSETQ. Deletions cut 4 bases from V and 3 bases from J, with 16 bases between. The CDR3 runs 16 residues. The CDR3 reads CASSHGLGGANEKLFF. Written as DNA, the CDR3 is TGCGCCAGCAGCCATGGACTCGGTGGGGCTAATGAAAAACTGTTTTTT.

The chain couples TRBV30 to TRBJ2-4; 11 bases match TRBD2. CDR3 size: 14 residues. The trim removed 1 base at V and 7 bases at J, leaving 3 bases unmatched. Looked up from germline, CDR1 is GTSNPN and CDR2 is SVGIG (reference sequence). DNA for the CDR3: TGTGCCTGGAGTGGTACTAGCGGGAGTAACATTCAGTACTTC. Encoded protein: CAWSGTSGSNIQYF.

This chain connects TRBV7-2 to TRBJ2-1; 16 positions agree with TRBD2. The CDR3 is 17 residues long. Germline trimming cut 0 bases from V and 6 bases from J; bases unmatched to any gene: 2. Germline-derived CDR1 and CDR2 are SGHTA and FQGNSA. In DNA, the CDR3 is TGTGCCAGCAGCTTAGCCGGGACTAGCGGGAGGGCCAATGAGCAGTTCTTC. Its protein product is CASSLAGTSGRANEQFF.

This clone appeared a single time. The chain recombines TRBV19 with TRBJ2-2; possible D gene TRBD2, 6 bases. The CDR3 covers 14 residues. Germline V lookup: CDR1 LNHDA, CDR2 SQIVND (reference sequence). The V end was cut by 8 bases, the J end by 3 bases, with 13 bases between. The CDR3 nucleotides read TGTGCCAGTTCAAACCCGGGAGACACCGGGGAGCTGTTTTTT. Translation: CASSNPGDTGELFF.

The chain recombines TRBV6-1 with TRBJ2-1, with TRBD2 matching 9 bases. The V and J ends lost 6 bases and 0 bases, in that order; junction bases with no gene match: 3. The germline CDR1 and CDR2 sequences are MNHNS and SASEGT. This CDR3 has 15 amino acids. CDR3 in amino acids: CASRSGGSSYNEQFF. The CDR3 bases are TGTGCCAGCAGAAGCGGGGGGAGCTCCTACAATGAGCAGTTCTTC.

The chain combines TRBV20-1 with TRBJ2-7; D is unclear. CDR3 length equals 11 residues. Germline-derived CDR1 and CDR2 are DFQATT and SNEGSKA (reference sequence). Trimming pared 6 bases from V and 5 bases from J, leaving 11 bases between. The CDR3 spells CSAPTVHEQYF. The DNA of the CDR3 is TGCAGTGCCCCAACTGTCCACGAGCAGTACTTC.

The J gene is TRBJ2-7, the V gene TRBV6-5; tentative D call: TRBD2 (5 bases). Trimming took off 5 bases at V and 1 base at J, with 12 bases between the two ends. The CDR3 is made up of 14 amino acids. Germline-derived CDR1 and CDR2 are MNHEY and SVGAGI. In DNA, the CDR3 is TGTGCCAGCAGTCCTAGGACGGGGTCCTACGAGCAGTACTTC. It yields the protein CASSPRTGSYEQYF.

This sequence joins TRBV27 and TRBJ2-7; D possibly corresponds to TRBD1 (5 bases). This CDR3 spans 14 amino acids. Germline loops: CDR1 MNHEY, CDR2 SMNVEV (reference sequence). Trimming cost V 3 bases and J 3 bases, with 12 bases left between them. The CDR3, as DNA: TGTGCCAGCAGTTTCTCCAGGGCAGGCTACGAGCAGTACTTC. Its protein product is CASSFSRAGYEQYF.

The V call is TRBV19, the J call TRBJ2-1, with TRBD2 identical over 9 bases. The CDR3 has 14 residues. Unmatched junction bases numbered 4, after V lost 6 bases and J lost 4 bases. Germline V gene lookup returns CDR1 LNHDA and CDR2 SQIVND (reference sequence). The CDR3 coding sequence is TGTGCCAGTAGCGCTAGCGGGATTTACAATGAGCAGTTCTTC. Translated: CASSASGIYNEQFF. The full variable domain, rest sourced from reference TRBV19 and TRBJ2-1, is DGGITQSPKYLFRKEGQNVTLSCEQNLNHDAMYWYRQDPGQGLRLIYYSQIVNDFQKGDIAEGYSVSREKKESFPLTVTSAQKNPTAFYLCASSASGIYNEQFFGPGTRLTVL.

V usage is TRBV10-3 and J usage is TRBJ2-1, with D maybe TRBD1 (6 bases). The CDR3 sequence is 14 residues long. Trimming left V 6 bases short and J 2 bases short, with 11 bases between. Germline V gene data show CDR1 as ENHRY and CDR2 as SYGVKD. CDR3 nucleotide sequence: TGTGCCATCAGCCGGGACACCACCTACAATGAGCAGTTCTTC. Translation gives CAISRDTTYNEQFF.

The CDR3 reads CASSTGSLMYNEQFF. The CDR3 DNA sequence: TGTGCCAGCAGCACGGGGAGCCTGATGTACAATGAGCAGTTCTTC. The V call is TRBV11-2, the J call TRBJ2-1; possible D gene TRBD2, 5 bases. V was clipped by 5 bases and J by 4 bases, with 15 bases between them. Germline V gives CDR1 SGHAT, CDR2 FQNNGV. CDR3 length: 15 amino acids.

The chain carries TRBV5-8 and TRBJ2-7; a weak D match, TRBD2 (6 bases). The ends were cut back, 4 bases at V and 1 base at J, with 15 bases in the middle. This CDR3 region has 15 residues. CDR1 is SGHTS, CDR2 YDEGEE, per germline. In DNA form, the CDR3 reads TGTGCCAGCAGCACCTGGCGGGACTCATCCTACGAGCAGTACTTC. Its translation: CASSTWRDSSYEQYF.

V usage is TRBV21-1 and J usage is TRBJ1-3; the table's D call TRBD1 went unverified against the DNA. TRBV21-1 constitutes a pseudogene. The length of the CDR3 is 17 residues. CDR3 in DNA: TGTGCCGCGGGGGGACAGGGTCTTTTTTGCTCTGGAAACACCATATATTTT. It translates to CAAGGQGLFCSGNTIYF.

This clone was seen a single time. This chain joins TRBV4-1 and TRBJ2-7; 7 nucleotides agree with TRBD1. J was trimmed by 4 bases and V by 3 bases; bases with no gene match: 6. The CDR3 covers 14 residues. Germline assignment: CDR1 MGHRA and CDR2 YSYEKL. CDR3: CASSQRQGAYEQYF. In DNA, the CDR3 is TGCGCCAGCAGCCAGAGACAGGGAGCGTACGAGCAGTACTTC.